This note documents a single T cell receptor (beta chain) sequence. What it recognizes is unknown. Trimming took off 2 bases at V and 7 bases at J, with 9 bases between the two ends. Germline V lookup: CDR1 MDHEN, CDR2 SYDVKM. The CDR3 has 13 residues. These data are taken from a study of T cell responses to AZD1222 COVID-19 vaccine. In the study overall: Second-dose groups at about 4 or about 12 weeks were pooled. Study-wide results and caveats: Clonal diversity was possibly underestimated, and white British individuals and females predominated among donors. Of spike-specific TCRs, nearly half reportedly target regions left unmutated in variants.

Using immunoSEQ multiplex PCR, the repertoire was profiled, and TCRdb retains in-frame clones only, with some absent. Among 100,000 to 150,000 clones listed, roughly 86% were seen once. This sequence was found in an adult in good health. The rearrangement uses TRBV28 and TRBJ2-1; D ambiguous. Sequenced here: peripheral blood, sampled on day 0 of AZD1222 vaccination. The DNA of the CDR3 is TGTGCCAGCAGTTTACTACCACAGAATGAGCAGTTCTTC. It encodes CASSLLPQNEQFF.